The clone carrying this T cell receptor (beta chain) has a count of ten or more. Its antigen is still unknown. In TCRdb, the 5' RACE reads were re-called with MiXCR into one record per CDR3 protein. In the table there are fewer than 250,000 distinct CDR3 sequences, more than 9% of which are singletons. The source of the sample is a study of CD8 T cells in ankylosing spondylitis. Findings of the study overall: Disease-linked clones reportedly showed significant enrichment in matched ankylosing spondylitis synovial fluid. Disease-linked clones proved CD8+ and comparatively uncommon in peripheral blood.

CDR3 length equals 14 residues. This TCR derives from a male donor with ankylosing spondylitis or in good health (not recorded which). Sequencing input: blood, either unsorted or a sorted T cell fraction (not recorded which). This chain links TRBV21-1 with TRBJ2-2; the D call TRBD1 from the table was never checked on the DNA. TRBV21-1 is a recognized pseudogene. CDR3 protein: CASRDREYTGELFF. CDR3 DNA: TGTGCCAGCCGGGACAGGGAGTACACCGGGGAGCTGTTTTTT.